The 8 T cell receptor beta chains presented below share a single source sample, sequenced in a study of blood T cell repertoires in COVID-19. Assay: immunoSEQ multiplex PCR; the TCRdb copy retains only in-frame clones and omits some. The data hold around 130,000 clones, with over 75% observed a single time. The sample taken for sequencing was peripheral blood. The receptors originated from a middle-aged man with active or convalescent COVID-19.

The rearrangement links TRBV4-3 to TRBJ1-1, with unresolved D. The CDR3 runs 14 residues. Germline V lookup: CDR1 LGHNA, CDR2 YSLEER. V lost 1 base and J 1 base, leaving 7 bases between the germline ends. CDR3 amino acids: CASSQAHRNTEAFF. The CDR3 DNA reads as TGCGCCAGCAGCCAAGCTCACAGGAACACTGAAGCTTTCTTT.

In its sample, this clone was seen once. V is TRBV4-2 and J is TRBJ1-2; no definite D call. CDR1 LGHNA and CDR2 YNFKEQ come from the germline V gene. This CDR3 comprises 14 residues. V was pared by 0 bases and J by 3 bases, with 8 bases between. CDR3 DNA: TGTGCCAGCAGCCAAGACCGGAGGGACTATGGCTACACCTTC. Translated, it gives CASSQDRRDYGYTF.

V is TRBV7-9 and J is TRBJ2-7; 10 bases are shared with TRBD1. CDR3 size: 14 residues. V gave up 4 bases and J gave up 5 bases; unmatched junction bases: 5. Germline V gives CDR1 SEHNR, CDR2 FQNEAQ (reference sequence). This CDR3 reads CASSYGTGEHEQYF. CDR3 coding DNA: TGTGCCAGCAGCTATGGGACAGGGGAGCACGAGCAGTACTTC.

The chain couples TRBV30 to TRBJ1-3; weak D call: TRBD1 (6 bases). Germline V gene sequence: CDR1 GTSNPN, CDR2 SVGIG (reference sequence). The CDR3 is 13 residues long. V was clipped by 2 bases and J by 3 bases, with 8 bases between them. The CDR3 spells CAWSRGHGNTIYF. The DNA of the CDR3 is TGTGCCTGGAGTAGGGGACATGGAAACACCATATATTTT.

The chain links TRBV6-1 to TRBJ2-3; 9 nucleotides match TRBD2. Trimming at V came to 3 bases and at J to 0 bases, leaving 10 bases not matched to a gene. The CDR3 runs 18 residues. CDR1 and CDR2 from the germline V gene are MNHNS and SASEGT. The CDR3 coding sequence is TGTGCCAGCAGTGAGGGGACTAGCCTTTCACGGAGCACAGATACGCAGTATTTT. This codes for CASSEGTSLSRSTDTQYF.

This rearrangement joins TRBV10-3 to TRBJ2-7, with a possible D match to TRBD1 (6 bases). The CDR3 is 12 residues long. Trimming shortened V by 3 bases and J by 4 bases, and 7 bases separated the two germline ends. CDR1 and CDR2 from the germline V gene are ENHRY and SYGVKD. CDR3 region: CAISDGQYEQYF. In DNA form, the CDR3 reads TGTGCCATCAGTGATGGACAGTACGAGCAGTACTTC.

This sequence joins TRBV6-2 or TRBV6-3 and TRBJ2-1, with TRBD2 as a possible D gene (6 bases). The ends were cut back, 5 bases at V and 6 bases at J, with 23 bases in the middle. The CDR3 is made up of 17 amino acids. The V gene's germline CDR1 is MNHEY and CDR2 SVGEGT. The CDR3 protein is CASSALGGKGGTNEQFF. The CDR3 DNA reads TGTGCCAGCAGTGCGTTAGGAGGGAAGGGTGGAACCAATGAGCAGTTCTTC.

The chain uses TRBV24-1 and TRBJ2-7; 8 bases line up with TRBD1. The V segment lost 0 bases and the J segment 4 bases; nucleotides outside the gene matches: 10. Germline V gives CDR1 KGHDR, CDR2 SFDVKD. CDR3 size: 17 residues. Here the CDR3 reads CATSDLKGGQGKYEQYF. The CDR3 nucleotides are TGTGCCACCAGTGATTTGAAAGGAGGACAGGGAAAATACGAGCAGTACTTC.